These T cell receptor beta chains were read from a single sample in a study of cytomegalovirus exposure and HLA in healthy donors. Profiling relied on immunoSEQ multiplex PCR, and the TCRdb table lists in-frame clones only, not all of them. The sample shows about 130,000 clones, roughly 72% of them seen only once. The sample comprised PBMCs. The receptors shown here come from a woman between 45 and 65 years old in good health and CMV-seronegative. Both conserved end residues are part of each CDR3. D genes are given only for firm matches. Where a row states a size, it is once, few, many or the class of an expanded clone; other rows omit it.

D	V	J	size	DNA	CDR3
TRBD1	TRBV7-7	TRBJ2-5	NA	TGTGCTAGCAGCTTAGCAGGGGGAGAGACCCAGTACTTC	CASSLAGGETQYF
NA	TRBV11-2	TRBJ1-4	NA	TGTGCCAGCAGCTCCTGGGAGGGCGGTAATGAAAAACTGTTTTTT	CASSSWEGGNEKLFF
NA	TRBV6-4	TRBJ1-1	NA	TGTGCCAGCAGTGTAGGGGGTCAAACTGAAGCTTTCTTT	CASSVGGQTEAFF
TRBD1	TRBV7-2	TRBJ1-2	once	TGTGCCAGCAGCACGGCCGGGACAGGGGGTGGGGATGGCTACACCTTC	CASSTAGTGGGDGYTF
NA	TRBV28	TRBJ2-3	NA	TGTGCCAGCAGTTTTCCGGCGGTCCGCACAGATACGCAGTATTTT	CASSFPAVRTDTQYF
NA	TRBV5-8	TRBJ1-2	NA	TGTGCCAGCAGCCAGGGAGGCGGAGCGGGCTATGGCTACACCTTC	CASSQGGGAGYGYTF
NA	TRBV7-9	TRBJ1-1	NA	TGTGCCAGCAGCCAACCGTTGGGGGGGGTAGGCACTGAAGCTTTCTTT	CASSQPLGGVGTEAFF
NA	TRBV15	TRBJ2-7	NA	TGTGCCACCAGCAGAGACCAGGGGTGCGAGCAGTACTTC	CATSRDQGCEQYF
NA	TRBV30	TRBJ1-1	NA	TGTGCCTTGGACTACCATGAAGCTTTCTTT	CALDYHEAFF
NA	TRBV11-3	TRBJ2-1	NA	TGTGCCAGCAGCTTAGTAAAACTAGCTCGGAATGAGCAGTTCTTC	CASSLVKLARNEQFF
NA	TRBV27	TRBJ2-7	NA	TGTGCCAGCAGCCCAAGGAGTGTCTACGAGCAGTACTTC	CASSPRSVYEQYF
NA	TRBV30	TRBJ1-1	NA	TGTGCCTGGACTCGCCGGGAAGGCACTGAAGCTTTCTTT	CAWTRREGTEAFF
TRBD1	TRBV27	TRBJ1-5	NA	TGTGCCAGCAGTTTCTCATCCGGGACAGAACAGCCCCAGCATTTT	CASSFSSGTEQPQHF
NA	TRBV6-5	TRBJ1-2	NA	TGTGCCAGCAGTTACGAGCCAGACTTTTATGGCTACACCTTC	CASSYEPDFYGYTF